This T cell receptor (beta chain) was profiled in a study of CD8 T cells in Susac syndrome. Study-level results: In its TCR sequencing and HLA analysis, the study acknowledged that the number of individuals was relatively small.

With random hexamers, 0.5 to 1 ug RNA was reverse transcribed. Amplification of TCR beta CDR3 was carried out by immunoSEQ multiplex PCR, which covered 54 Vbeta and 13 Jbeta segments. TCRdb ran MiXCR on the immunoSEQ multiplex PCR reads and lists one entry per CDR3 protein. Here the sample spans roughly 89,000 distinct CDR3 sequences, around 96% being singletons. TEMRA cells underwent FACS enrichment and CD8+ and CD4+ T cells underwent negative isolation. The V gene end was trimmed by 5 bases and the J gene end by 8 bases; junction bases not matched to a gene: 11. The CDR3 spans 16 residues. In germline, CDR1 is SGHVS, CDR2 FNYEAQ. About this clonotype: Its specificity is not known.

The material sequenced was CD8+ T cells from PBMCs. V and J are TRBV7-6 and TRBJ1-4; the match to TRBD1 covers 10 bases. The receptor was derived from a human donor with Susac syndrome. CDR3 in amino acids: CASSLIPGQGDEKLFF. The DNA for the CDR3 is TGTGCCAGCAGCCTAATTCCAGGACAGGGGGACGAAAAACTGTTTTTT.